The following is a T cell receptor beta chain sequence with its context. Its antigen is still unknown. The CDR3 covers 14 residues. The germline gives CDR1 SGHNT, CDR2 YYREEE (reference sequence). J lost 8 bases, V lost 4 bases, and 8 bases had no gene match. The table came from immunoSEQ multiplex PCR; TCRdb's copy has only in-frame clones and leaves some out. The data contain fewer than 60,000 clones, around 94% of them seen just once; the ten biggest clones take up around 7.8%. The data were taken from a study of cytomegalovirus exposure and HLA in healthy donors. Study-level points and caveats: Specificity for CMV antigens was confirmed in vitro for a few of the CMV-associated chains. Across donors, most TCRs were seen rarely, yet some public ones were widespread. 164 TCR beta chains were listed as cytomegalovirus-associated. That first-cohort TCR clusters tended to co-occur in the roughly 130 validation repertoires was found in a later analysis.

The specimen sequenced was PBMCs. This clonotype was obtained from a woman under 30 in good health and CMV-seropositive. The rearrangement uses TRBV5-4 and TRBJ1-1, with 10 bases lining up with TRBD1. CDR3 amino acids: CASSKDRGSSEAFF. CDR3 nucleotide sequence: TGTGCCAGCAGCAAGGACAGGGGGTCCTCGGAAGCTTTCTTT.